This is a list of T cell receptor beta chains from one sample in a study of T cell responses to AZD1222 COVID-19 vaccine. TCRdb's table, derived via immunoSEQ multiplex PCR, lists solely in-frame clones and lacks some. This sample has 130,000 or so clones, with around 94% found just once. Sequencing was performed on peripheral blood, taken on day 0 of AZD1222 vaccination. The receptors here all came from an adult in good health. Both conserved end residues are part of each CDR3. D genes are given only for firm matches. Size tells how often a clone was seen (once, few, many) or the class of an expanded clone, and some rows leave it out.

V gene: TRBV12-3/TRBV12-4
D gene: NA
clone size: NA
J gene: TRBJ1-3
CDR3 protein: CASIHSGNTIYF
CDR3 DNA: TGTGCCAGCATCCATTCTGGAAACACCATATATTTT

V gene: TRBV15
D gene: NA
clone size: NA
J gene: TRBJ1-1
CDR3 protein: CATSRKTGTKASEAFF
CDR3 DNA: TGTGCCACCAGCAGAAAGACCGGGACAAAGGCGTCTGAAGCTTTCTTT

V gene: TRBV3-1/TRBV3-2
D gene: NA
clone size: NA
J gene: TRBJ1-3
CDR3 protein: CASSPSGVGGNTIYF
CDR3 DNA: TGTGCCAGCAGCCCTTCGGGGGTTGGTGGAAACACCATATATTTT

V gene: TRBV6-5
D gene: NA
clone size: few
J gene: TRBJ2-2
CDR3 protein: CASSYSQPINTGELFF
CDR3 DNA: TGTGCCAGCAGTTACTCCCAGCCAATTAACACCGGGGAGCTGTTTTTT

V gene: TRBV10-3
D gene: NA
clone size: NA
J gene: TRBJ2-1
CDR3 protein: CAISEDRSSYNEQFF
CDR3 DNA: TGTGCCATCAGTGAGGACCGTAGCTCCTACAATGAGCAGTTCTTC

V gene: TRBV6-5
D gene: NA
clone size: once
J gene: TRBJ1-5
CDR3 protein: CASSVLGNVPQHF
CDR3 DNA: TGTGCCAGCAGCGTGCTCGGGAATGTGCCCCAGCATTTT

V gene: TRBV5-6
D gene: NA
clone size: NA
J gene: TRBJ2-7
CDR3 protein: CASSSFMGWDTGRNEQYF
CDR3 DNA: TGTGCCAGCAGCTCCTTCATGGGGTGGGACACCGGTCGGAACGAGCAGTACTTC

V gene: TRBV11-2
D gene: NA
clone size: once
J gene: TRBJ1-4
CDR3 protein: CASSLGLANEKLFF
CDR3 DNA: TGTGCCAGCAGCTTAGGTTTAGCAAATGAAAAACTGTTTTTT

V gene: TRBV12-3/TRBV12-4
D gene: NA
clone size: NA
J gene: TRBJ1-2
CDR3 protein: CASSYGFGYGYTF
CDR3 DNA: TGTGCCAGCAGTTATGGGTTCGGCTATGGCTACACCTTC

V gene: TRBV4-1
D gene: NA
clone size: NA
J gene: TRBJ2-1
CDR3 protein: CASSQENRENNEQFF
CDR3 DNA: TGCGCCAGCAGCCAAGAAAACAGAGAAAACAATGAGCAGTTCTTC

V gene: TRBV10-3
D gene: TRBD1
clone size: NA
J gene: TRBJ1-5
CDR3 protein: CAISESRDSGQPQHF
CDR3 DNA: TGTGCCATCAGTGAGTCGAGGGACAGCGGTCAGCCCCAGCATTTT

V gene: TRBV29-1
D gene: NA
clone size: NA
J gene: TRBJ1-1
CDR3 protein: CSVARGTEAFF
CDR3 DNA: TGCAGCGTTGCCAGGGGCACTGAAGCTTTCTTT

V gene: TRBV7-2
D gene: TRBD1
clone size: NA
J gene: TRBJ1-2
CDR3 protein: CASTRDRNFNYGYTF
CDR3 DNA: TGTGCCAGCACCCGGGACAGGAATTTTAACTATGGCTACACCTTC

V gene: TRBV5-4
D gene: TRBD1
clone size: NA
J gene: TRBJ1-1
CDR3 protein: CASSFPGTANTEAFF
CDR3 DNA: TGTGCCAGCAGCTTTCCCGGGACAGCTAACACTGAAGCTTTCTTT

V gene: TRBV2
D gene: NA
clone size: NA
J gene: TRBJ1-6
CDR3 protein: CASSVGTPLHF
CDR3 DNA: TGTGCCAGCAGTGTTGGAACCCCCCTCCACTTT

V gene: TRBV5-1
D gene: NA
clone size: NA
J gene: TRBJ2-1
CDR3 protein: CASSRDETGLLEQFF
CDR3 DNA: TGCGCCAGCAGCAGGGATGAGACAGGATTACTTGAGCAGTTCTTC

V gene: TRBV7-8
D gene: NA
clone size: once
J gene: TRBJ1-2
CDR3 protein: CASSPDRNYGYTF
CDR3 DNA: TGTGCCAGCAGCCCAGACAGAAACTATGGCTACACCTTC

V gene: TRBV6-2/TRBV6-3
D gene: NA
clone size: once
J gene: TRBJ1-1
CDR3 protein: CASSYLHSGASEAFF
CDR3 DNA: TGTGCCAGCAGTTACCTCCACTCAGGGGCATCGGAAGCTTTCTTT

V gene: TRBV30
D gene: NA
clone size: NA
J gene: TRBJ1-4
CDR3 protein: CAWNQNPGFQEKLFF
CDR3 DNA: TGTGCCTGGAACCAAAATCCGGGGTTTCAAGAAAAACTGTTTTTT

V gene: TRBV5-4
D gene: TRBD1
clone size: NA
J gene: TRBJ2-3
CDR3 protein: CASSPGQGDTQYF
CDR3 DNA: TGTGCCAGCAGCCCGGGACAGGGTGATACGCAGTATTTT

V gene: TRBV19
D gene: NA
clone size: NA
J gene: TRBJ2-7
CDR3 protein: CASSIGTEISYEQYF
CDR3 DNA: TGTGCCAGTAGTATCGGAACAGAGATTTCCTACGAGCAGTACTTC

V gene: TRBV4-1
D gene: NA
clone size: NA
J gene: TRBJ1-2
CDR3 protein: CASSLRVQDNYGYTF
CDR3 DNA: TGCGCCAGCAGCCTCCGGGTACAGGACAACTATGGCTACACCTTC

V gene: TRBV7-3
D gene: TRBD2
clone size: NA
J gene: TRBJ2-5
CDR3 protein: CASSLVGTSGKETQYF
CDR3 DNA: TGTGCCAGCAGCTTAGTCGGAACTAGCGGGAAAGAGACCCAGTACTTC

V gene: TRBV5-1
D gene: TRBD2
clone size: NA
J gene: TRBJ2-1
CDR3 protein: CASSLPLRAERGPSYNEQFF
CDR3 DNA: TGCGCCAGCAGCCTCCCTTTAAGGGCGGAGCGGGGGCCCTCCTACAATGAGCAGTTCTTC

V gene: TRBV7-2
D gene: TRBD1
clone size: NA
J gene: TRBJ1-5
CDR3 protein: CASSPKLGTENQPQHF
CDR3 DNA: TGTGCCAGCAGCCCAAAGCTCGGGACAGAAAATCAGCCCCAGCATTTT

V gene: TRBV21-1
D gene: NA
clone size: NA
J gene: TRBJ1-5
CDR3 protein: CASSKDPQGLDEDQPQHF
CDR3 DNA: TGTGCCAGCAGCAAAGATCCGCAGGGGTTGGATGAGGATCAGCCCCAGCATTTT

V gene: TRBV20-1
D gene: NA
clone size: NA
J gene: TRBJ1-1
CDR3 protein: CSANKLGEAFF
CDR3 DNA: TGCAGTGCCAACAAACTGGGTGAAGCTTTCTTT

V gene: TRBV7-2
D gene: NA
clone size: NA
J gene: TRBJ1-3
CDR3 protein: CASSPRFFSGNTIYF
CDR3 DNA: TGTGCCAGCAGCCCCAGGTTCTTCTCTGGAAACACCATATATTTT

V gene: TRBV28
D gene: NA
clone size: NA
J gene: TRBJ1-1
CDR3 protein: CASSLLGPILMNTEAFF
CDR3 DNA: TGTGCCAGCAGTTTATTAGGTCCAATCCTTATGAACACTGAAGCTTTCTTT

V gene: TRBV21-1
D gene: NA
clone size: NA
J gene: TRBJ2-7
CDR3 protein: CASSMTASYEQYF
CDR3 DNA: TGTGCCAGCAGCATGACAGCATCTTACGAGCAGTACTTC

V gene: TRBV6-5
D gene: TRBD1
clone size: NA
J gene: TRBJ1-1
CDR3 protein: CASKQGATEAFF
CDR3 DNA: TGTGCCAGCAAACAGGGGGCAACTGAAGCTTTCTTT

V gene: TRBV9
D gene: TRBD2
clone size: NA
J gene: TRBJ2-3
CDR3 protein: CASSYGLEGSGRPGDTQYF
CDR3 DNA: TGTGCCAGCAGCTACGGACTAGAGGGGAGCGGGAGGCCAGGGGATACGCAGTATTTT

V gene: TRBV7-9
D gene: NA
clone size: NA
J gene: TRBJ1-1
CDR3 protein: CASSTKTGNTEAFF
CDR3 DNA: TGTGCCAGCAGCACAAAGACAGGAAACACTGAAGCTTTCTTT

V gene: TRBV2
D gene: NA
clone size: once
J gene: TRBJ1-4
CDR3 protein: CASRGDTRGKLFF
CDR3 DNA: TGTGCCAGCAGAGGGGACACTAGGGGAAAACTGTTTTTT

V gene: TRBV12-5
D gene: TRBD1
clone size: NA
J gene: TRBJ1-4
CDR3 protein: CASRQGTTNEKLFF
CDR3 DNA: TGTGCTAGCAGACAGGGCACAACTAATGAAAAACTGTTTTTT

V gene: TRBV5-1
D gene: NA
clone size: NA
J gene: TRBJ1-2
CDR3 protein: CASSFDRGSDYGYTF
CDR3 DNA: TGCGCCAGCAGCTTTGATCGGGGCTCGGACTATGGCTACACCTTC

V gene: TRBV28
D gene: NA
clone size: NA
J gene: TRBJ1-5
CDR3 protein: CASSLPLGRTLYQPQHF
CDR3 DNA: TGTGCCAGCAGTCTCCCACTGGGCCGCACCCTTTATCAGCCCCAGCATTTT

V gene: TRBV9
D gene: TRBD2
clone size: NA
J gene: TRBJ2-3
CDR3 protein: CASSPSPGLGTDTQYF
CDR3 DNA: TGTGCCAGCAGCCCCAGCCCGGGACTAGGTACAGATACGCAGTATTTT

V gene: TRBV5-6
D gene: NA
clone size: NA
J gene: TRBJ1-2
CDR3 protein: CASSLGWGNPYGYTF
CDR3 DNA: TGTGCCAGCAGCTTGGGTTGGGGGAACCCATATGGCTACACCTTC

V gene: TRBV10-3
D gene: NA
clone size: NA
J gene: TRBJ1-5
CDR3 protein: CAISEHGGSNQPQHF
CDR3 DNA: TGTGCCATCAGTGAGCACGGGGGAAGCAATCAGCCCCAGCATTTT

V gene: TRBV7-3
D gene: TRBD2
clone size: NA
J gene: TRBJ2-5
CDR3 protein: CASSLGSGETQYF
CDR3 DNA: TGTGCCAGCAGCTTAGGTAGCGGGGAGACCCAGTACTTC

V gene: TRBV18
D gene: NA
clone size: NA
J gene: TRBJ1-1
CDR3 protein: CASSPGGGRSPTEAFF
CDR3 DNA: TGTGCCAGCTCACCAGGCGGGGGCCGGAGCCCGACTGAAGCTTTCTTT

V gene: TRBV5-1
D gene: NA
clone size: NA
J gene: TRBJ2-3
CDR3 protein: CASSSRQASTDTQYF
CDR3 DNA: TGCGCCAGCAGCTCCCGACAGGCAAGCACAGATACGCAGTATTTT

V gene: TRBV27
D gene: NA
clone size: NA
J gene: TRBJ2-1
CDR3 protein: CASSLREGIRFF
CDR3 DNA: TGTGCCAGCAGTTTAAGAGAGGGTATTAGGTTCTTC

V gene: TRBV7-3
D gene: NA
clone size: NA
J gene: TRBJ1-3
CDR3 protein: CASSLNPPGTVSGNTIYF
CDR3 DNA: TGTGCCAGCAGCTTAAACCCTCCAGGAACGGTATCTGGAAACACCATATATTTT

V gene: TRBV5-8
D gene: TRBD2
clone size: once
J gene: TRBJ2-1
CDR3 protein: CASSIASGRAQLFF
CDR3 DNA: TGTGCCAGCAGCATCGCTAGCGGGAGGGCCCAGCTGTTCTTC

V gene: TRBV30
D gene: NA
clone size: NA
J gene: TRBJ1-5
CDR3 protein: CAWSYGSASNQPQHF
CDR3 DNA: TGTGCCTGGAGTTACGGTTCGGCTAGCAATCAGCCCCAGCATTTT

V gene: TRBV3-1/TRBV3-2
D gene: NA
clone size: few
J gene: TRBJ1-4
CDR3 protein: CASRERGGSREKLFF
CDR3 DNA: TGTGCCAGCAGGGAAAGGGGGGGGTCACGGGAAAAACTGTTTTTT

V gene: TRBV7-9
D gene: NA
clone size: NA
J gene: TRBJ2-6
CDR3 protein: CASSHHPSGQLSGANVLTF
CDR3 DNA: TGTGCCAGCAGCCACCACCCCAGTGGCCAACTTTCTGGGGCCAACGTCCTGACTTTC